Here is one T cell receptor (beta chain) with its context. Its antigen is unidentified. Here immunoSEQ multiplex PCR was the method, and the copy in TCRdb shows in-frame clones only, minus some. Counted here are some 290,000 clones, roughly 85% occurring once; the ten biggest clones make up about 6.7%. The sample is drawn from a study of cytotoxic CD8 clonotypes in ibrutinib-treated CLL. Notes on the study in general: Whereas clonality rose at ibrutinib response, it declined toward baseline at progression. Stable or contracted on treatment, public clonotypes were also uncommon.

In germline, CDR1 is SNHLY, CDR2 FYNNEI. The CDR3 length is 16 residues. V lost 6 bases and J lost 3; bases outside the gene matches: 12. This sequence was found in a human donor with chronic lymphocytic leukemia. Specimen: PBMCs, collected before ibrutinib treatment. V and J are TRBV2 and TRBJ2-3, with 7 bases fitting TRBD1. The DNA of the CDR3 is TGTGCCAGCAGACCAGGGACAGCTCTTGAAACAGATACGCAGTATTTT. This encodes CASRPGTALETDTQYF.